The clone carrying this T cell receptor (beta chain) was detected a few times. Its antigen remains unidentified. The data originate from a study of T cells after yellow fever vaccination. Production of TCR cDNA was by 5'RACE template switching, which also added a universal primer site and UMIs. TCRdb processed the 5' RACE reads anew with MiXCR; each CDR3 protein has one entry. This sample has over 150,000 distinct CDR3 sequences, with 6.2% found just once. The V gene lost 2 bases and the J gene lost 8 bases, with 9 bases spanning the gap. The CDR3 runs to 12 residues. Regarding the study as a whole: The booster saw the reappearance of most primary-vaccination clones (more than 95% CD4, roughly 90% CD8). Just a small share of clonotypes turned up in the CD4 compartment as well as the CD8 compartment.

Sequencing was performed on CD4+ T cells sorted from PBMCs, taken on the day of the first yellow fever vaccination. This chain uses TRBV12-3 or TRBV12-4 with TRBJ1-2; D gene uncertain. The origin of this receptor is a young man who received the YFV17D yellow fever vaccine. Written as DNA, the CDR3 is TGTGCCAGCAGTTTAACGGTGAGGGGCTACACCTTC. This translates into CASSLTVRGYTF.